Listed below are T cell receptor beta chains from one sample, sequenced in a study of blood T cells in healthy people across ages. From the 5' RACE reads, TCRdb called clonotypes with MiXCR, one entry per CDR3 protein. The sample consists of approximately 800,000 distinct CDR3 sequences, around 62% of them appearing once. Sample: blood. These receptors originate from a man younger than 45 in good health. Each CDR3 is given with its conserved first and last residue. D genes are given only for firm matches. Size tells how often a clone was seen (once, few, many) or the class of an expanded clone, and some rows leave it out.

d_gene,v_gene,abundance,j_gene,CDR3nt,CDR3aa
NA,TRBV7-2,NA,TRBJ1-4,TGTGCCAGCAGCCGTGGGGGGGGGGAAAAACTGTTTTTT,CASSRGGGEKLFF
NA,TRBV20-1,NA,TRBJ2-5,TGCAGTGTCACCCGAGAGGGGGAGACCCAGTACTTC,CSVTREGETQYF
NA,TRBV5-1,NA,TRBJ2-7,TGCGCCAGCAGCATCCGACACCTCTACGAGCAGTACTTC,CASSIRHLYEQYF
TRBD1,TRBV12-3/TRBV12-4,NA,TRBJ2-1,TGTGCCAGCAGTTCATACCGGGACAGGGGATACAATGAGCAGTTCTTC,CASSSYRDRGYNEQFF
NA,TRBV4-3,once,TRBJ2-3,TGCGCCAGCAGCCAAGTGGGTCTCACAGATACGCAGTATTTT,CASSQVGLTDTQYF
TRBD2,TRBV7-3,NA,TRBJ2-7,TGTGCCAGCAGCAACCAGCGGGGGGCTTTCTACGAGCAGTACTTC,CASSNQRGAFYEQYF
TRBD1,TRBV6-1,NA,TRBJ2-5,TGTGCCAGCAGCGCGCAGGGGGCGCAACCCTCAGCTGAGACCCAGTACTTC,CASSAQGAQPSAETQYF
NA,TRBV29-1,NA,TRBJ1-1,TGCAGCGTCAAGGAGGGGGCTGAAGCTTTCTTT,CSVKEGAEAFF
NA,TRBV10-3,NA,TRBJ2-7,TGTGCCATCAGTGAGTCGAGGAGGGCGTACGAGCAGTACTTC,CAISESRRAYEQYF
NA,TRBV5-5,few,TRBJ1-2,TGTGCCAGCAGCTCAGGAATCACCAACAGGGCTGATGGCTACACCTTC,CASSSGITNRADGYTF
NA,TRBV24-1,few,TRBJ2-2,TGTGCCACCAGTGGGTTGAGTGCCAGGACCGGGGAGCTGTTTTTT,CATSGLSARTGELFF
TRBD1,TRBV12-3/TRBV12-4,NA,TRBJ1-4,TGTGCCAGCAGTCCCCGCCCTCAGGGGGCGAATGAAAAACTGTTTTTT,CASSPRPQGANEKLFF
TRBD2,TRBV7-2,few,TRBJ2-5,TGTGCCAGCAGCCCGGCGGGGGAGCAAGAGACCCAGTACTTC,CASSPAGEQETQYF
NA,TRBV27,once,TRBJ1-2,TGTGCCAGCAGTTTGATACGGACTCTTGCCTATGGCTACACCTTC,CASSLIRTLAYGYTF
NA,TRBV4-2,few,TRBJ1-2,TGTGCCAGCAGCCAAGTTGCCGAGGGGCGCTATGGCTACACCTTC,CASSQVAEGRYGYTF
NA,TRBV20-1,NA,TRBJ2-5,TGCAGTGCTATGGACGAGACCCAGTACTTC,CSAMDETQYF
NA,TRBV7-2,NA,TRBJ2-2,TGTGCCAGCAGCTTAGCTGACTTAACTTGGTTGTTTTTT,CASSLADLTWLFF
NA,TRBV20-1,NA,TRBJ2-1,TGCAGTGCCGCCCGGCGCGGGGGCTCAAGCTCTTACAATGAGCAGTTCTTC,CSAARRGGSSSYNEQFF
TRBD1,TRBV4-2,NA,TRBJ1-2,TGTGCCAGCAGCCAAGAACAGGGGGACAGCTATGGCTACACCTTC,CASSQEQGDSYGYTF
NA,TRBV12-3/TRBV12-4,few,TRBJ2-1,TGTGCCAGCAGTTTATGGACTGGATATACCTACAATGAGCAGTTCTTC,CASSLWTGYTYNEQFF
NA,TRBV4-3,NA,TRBJ2-3,TGCGCCGGCAGCCAAGATTCACGGCTGTTCACAGATACGCAGTATTTT,CAGSQDSRLFTDTQYF
NA,TRBV30,NA,TRBJ2-3,TGTGCCTGGAGTAGGAGAGGGGATAGCACAGATACGCAGTATTTT,CAWSRRGDSTDTQYF
NA,TRBV28,once,TRBJ2-1,TGTGCCAGCACTGGGCCTAGCCCCCATGAGCAGTTCTTC,CASTGPSPHEQFF
NA,TRBV7-2,NA,TRBJ2-1,TGTGCCAGCAGCTTAGACTCTCGAGTTGCTGAGCAGTTCTTC,CASSLDSRVAEQFF
NA,TRBV29-1,few,TRBJ1-2,TGCAGCGTTGAAATCCCCTACACCTTC,CSVEIPYTF
NA,TRBV6-2/TRBV6-3,NA,TRBJ2-7,TGTGCCAGCAGTGACTTTGGGTCCTACGAGCAGTACTTC,CASSDFGSYEQYF
NA,TRBV18,NA,TRBJ1-2,TGTGCCAGCTCCCCACGACCCCCGACAAGGGGCGAGAATGGCTACACCTTC,CASSPRPPTRGENGYTF